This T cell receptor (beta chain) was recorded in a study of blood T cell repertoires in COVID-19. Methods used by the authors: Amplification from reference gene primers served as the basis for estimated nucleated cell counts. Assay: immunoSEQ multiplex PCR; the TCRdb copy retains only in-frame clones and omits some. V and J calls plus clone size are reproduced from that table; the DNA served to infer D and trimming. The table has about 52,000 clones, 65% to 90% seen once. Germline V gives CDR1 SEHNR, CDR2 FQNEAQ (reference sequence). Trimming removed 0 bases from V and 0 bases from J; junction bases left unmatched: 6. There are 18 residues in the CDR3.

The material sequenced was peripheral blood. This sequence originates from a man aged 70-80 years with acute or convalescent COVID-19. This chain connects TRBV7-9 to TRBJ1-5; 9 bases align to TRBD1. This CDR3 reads CASSLAKTGGHSNQPQHF. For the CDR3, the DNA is TGTGCCAGCAGCTTAGCAAAAACAGGGGGCCATAGCAATCAGCCCCAGCATTTT.